Below, 32 T cell receptor beta chains from the same sample are listed, as sequenced in a study of OX40 agonist ivuxolimab in advanced cancers. Generated by immunoSEQ multiplex PCR, the TCRdb table keeps only in-frame clones and is missing some. This sample has tens of thousands of clones, with 81% found just once. The sequencing used CD4+ or CD8+ T cells sorted from blood, collected in a trial of the OX40 agonist ivuxolimab. The receptors were sampled from an adult with an advanced solid tumor such as melanoma, head and neck, liver or kidney cancer.

This clone was observed a handful of times. The chain combines TRBV5-1 with TRBJ1-1; D uncertain. The CDR3 loop spans 14 amino acids. Germline V gives CDR1 SGHRS, CDR2 YFSETQ. The V and J ends lost 1 base and 1 base respectively, with 8 bases between them. CDR3 amino acids: CASSLTGSNTEAFF. The CDR3, as DNA: TGCGCCAGCAGCTTGACGGGCTCGAACACTGAAGCTTTCTTT.

In DNA form, the CDR3 reads TGTGCCAGCAGCGGAGGGACAGGGGGATACACCGGGGAGCTGTTTTTT. Amino acid sequence: CASSGGTGGYTGELFF. The chain carries TRBV9 and TRBJ2-2; 11 bases are a match to TRBD1. With 3 bases clipped from V and 3 bases from J, the junction kept 4 bases outside the gene matches. Germline V CDR1 and CDR2: SGDLS, YYNGEE. The CDR3 has 16 amino acids.

V and J are TRBV6-5 and TRBJ1-1; no definite D call. CDR3 length: 15 amino acids. V was trimmed by 0 bases and J by 0 bases, leaving 8 bases between them. Germline-derived CDR1 and CDR2 are MNHEY and SVGAGI. This CDR3 is CASSYSEAVNTEAFF. CDR3 DNA sequence: TGTGCCAGCAGTTACTCTGAGGCGGTGAACACTGAAGCTTTCTTT.

The rearrangement links TRBV14 to TRBJ2-2, with TRBD2 matching 7 bases. The J segment lost 4 bases and the V segment lost 3 bases, leaving 5 bases of the junction unmatched. CDR3 size: 15 residues. Germline CDR1 and CDR2: SGHDN and FVKESK. CDR3 in DNA: TGTGCCAGCAGCCACCAGCCTAGCGGCACCGGGGAGCTGTTTTTT. Amino acid sequence: CASSHQPSGTGELFF.

The chain uses TRBV15 and TRBJ2-3, with 8 bases fitting TRBD1. The CDR3 is made up of 16 amino acids. The germline gives CDR1 LNHNV, CDR2 YYDKDF (reference sequence). Losses at the gene ends were 1 base for V and 4 bases for J; bases not matched to a gene: 7. The CDR3 DNA reads as TGTGCCACCAGCAGAGGCCGACAGGGGTTAGCAGATACGCAGTATTTT. It specifies CATSRGRQGLADTQYF. The variable domain in full, with the rest retrieved from reference TRBV15 and TRBJ2-3, is DAMVIQNPRYQVTQFGKPVTLSCSQTLNHNVMYWYQQKSSQAPKLLFHYYDKDFNNEADTPDNFQSRRPNTSFCFLDIRSPGLGDTAMYLCATSRGRQGLADTQYFGPGTRLTVL.

This sequence joins TRBV6-1 and TRBJ1-1, with D hard to call. Looked up from germline, CDR1 is MNHNS and CDR2 is SASEGT. This CDR3 is 11 amino acids long. The V and J ends lost 6 bases and 3 bases respectively, with 5 bases between them. CDR3 protein: CASRQYTEAFF. CDR3 nucleotides: TGTGCCAGCAGACAGTACACTGAAGCTTTCTTT.

By proportion, this clone is medium-sized. V is TRBV2 and J is TRBJ2-3; 7 nucleotides agree with TRBD2. The trim removed 4 bases at V and 2 bases at J, leaving 3 bases unmatched. The CDR3 loop spans 14 amino acids. The V gene's germline CDR1 is SNHLY and CDR2 FYNNEI. The CDR3 coding sequence is TGTGCCAGCAGTGTTGGACTAGACACAGATACGCAGTATTTT. This translates into CASSVGLDTDTQYF. The entire variable domain, with the rest obtained from reference TRBV2 and TRBJ2-3, is as follows: EPEVTQTPSHQVTQMGQEVILRCVPISNHLYFYWYRQILGQKVEFLVSFYNNEISEKSEIFDDQFSVERPDGSNFTLKIRSTKLEDSAMYFCASSVGLDTDTQYFGPGTRLTVL.

This sequence joins TRBV7-3 and TRBJ1-2, with 7 nucleotides matching TRBD1. Germline V gene data show CDR1 as SGHTA and CDR2 as FQGTGA. With 4 bases clipped from V and 4 bases from J, the junction kept 12 bases outside the gene matches. The CDR3 is made up of 16 amino acids. The CDR3 DNA reads as TGTGCCAGCAGCTCTCGGGCAGGGACAGATCTCTATGGCTACACCTTC. This encodes CASSSRAGTDLYGYTF.

CDR3 DNA: TGTGCCAGCAGCTCCCTAGCGGCAGGACGAGAGACCCAGTACTTC. Translated, it gives CASSSLAAGRETQYF. The rearrangement links TRBV7-9 to TRBJ2-5, with 7 bases that match TRBD2. The germline gives CDR1 SEHNR, CDR2 FQNEAQ (reference sequence). V gave up 4 bases and J gave up 4 bases; unmatched junction bases: 9. The CDR3 length is 15 residues.

This clone was detected a few times. The same CDR3 is also encoded by other DNA sequences in this sample. The DNA of the CDR3 is TGCGCCAGCAGCTTGGAGTCAGTCAACTATGGCTACACCTTC. Translated: CASSLESVNYGYTF. V gene TRBV5-1 combines with J gene TRBJ1-2; D not certain. The germline gives CDR1 SGHRS, CDR2 YFSETQ. This CDR3 contains 14 residues. Between the trimmed V and J ends, which lost 0 bases and 2 bases, there was a span of 8 bases. Variable domain in full (rest from reference TRBV5-1 and TRBJ1-2): KAGVTQTPRYLIKTRGQQVTLSCSPISGHRSVSWYQQTPGQGLQFLFEYFSETQRNKGNFPGRFSGRQFSNSRSEMNVSTLELGDSALYLCASSLESVNYGYTFGSGTRLTVV.

The count of this clone is one. The chain combines TRBV7-7 with TRBJ2-5; D could derive from TRBD1 or TRBD2 (6 bases each). Between the trimmed V and J ends, which lost 5 bases and 7 bases, there was a span of 23 bases. The CDR3 runs to 16 residues. Germline lookup yields CDR1 SSHAT and CDR2 FNYEAQ (reference sequence). The CDR3 region is CASSPRAGHGLGTQYF. The CDR3 region has the DNA TGTGCCAGCAGCCCACGCGCGGGACACGGACTCGGGACCCAGTACTTC.

This chain links TRBV11-1 with TRBJ1-2; TRBD1 matches at 8 bases. Germline loops: CDR1 SGHAT, CDR2 FQDESV (reference sequence). This CDR3 is built from 14 residues. The ends lost 3 bases at V and 6 bases at J; junction bases unmatched: 6. This CDR3 reads CASSLNRGTDGYTF. DNA for the CDR3: TGTGCCAGCAGCTTGAACAGGGGGACGGATGGCTACACCTTC.

The rearrangement links TRBV11-2 to TRBJ1-2, with 7 nucleotides matching TRBD1. V gave up 2 bases and J gave up 3 bases; unmatched junction bases: 6. CDR1 is SGHAT, CDR2 FQNNGV, per germline. The CDR3 runs 15 residues. CDR3 protein: CASSLIGTADYGYTF. Here the CDR3 DNA reads TGTGCCAGCAGCTTAATCGGGACAGCCGACTATGGCTACACCTTC.

The chain employs TRBV7-6 and TRBJ2-5; D possibly corresponds to TRBD2 (6 bases). Germline V gene sequence: CDR1 SGHVS, CDR2 FNYEAQ. The CDR3 is 15 residues long. Trimming cost V 3 bases and J 3 bases, with 14 bases left between them. CDR3 loop: CASSLVTSGEETQYF. The CDR3 DNA follows: TGTGCCAGCAGCTTGGTGACTAGTGGGGAAGAGACCCAGTACTTC. Looking up the rest from reference TRBV7-6 and TRBJ2-5 gives the full variable domain: GAGVSQSPRYKVTKRGQDVALRCDPISGHVSLYWYRQALGQGPEFLTYFNYEAQQDKSGLPNDRFSAERPEGSISTLTIQRTEQRDSAMYRCASSLVTSGEETQYFGPGTRLLVL.

A word on this clone: This sample includes further DNA sequences coding for the same CDR3. J is TRBJ1-3 and V is TRBV30; possibly TRBD1 for D (6 bases). This CDR3 is 14 amino acids long. V shed 0 bases and J shed 4 bases, with 10 bases lying between them. CDR1 is GTSNPN and CDR2 is SVGIG in the germline V gene (reference sequence). CDR3 loop: CAWSVGGSGNTIYF. The CDR3 nucleotides read TGTGCCTGGAGTGTAGGGGGATCCGGAAACACCATATATTTT.

The CDR3 loop reads CASSYPGSLNTEAFF. The DNA for the CDR3 is TGTGCCAGCAGTTACCCCGGGAGTCTGAACACTGAAGCTTTCTTT. This chain joins TRBV6-5 and TRBJ1-1, with D unresolved. This CDR3 has 15 amino acids. V was clipped by 2 bases and J by 0 bases, with 10 bases between them. In germline, CDR1 is MNHEY, CDR2 SVGAGI.

The V call is TRBV11-2, the J call TRBJ2-3; 8 bases fit TRBD2. J gave up 4 bases and V 7 bases, and 4 bases lay outside the gene matches. This CDR3 is 13 amino acids long. The V gene's germline CDR1 is SGHAT and CDR2 FQNNGV. The CDR3 coding sequence is TGTGCCAGCACCGGACTAGCTCCAGATACGCAGTATTTT. Its translation: CASTGLAPDTQYF.

V is TRBV5-4 and J is TRBJ2-1, with 10 positions matching TRBD1. With 0 bases clipped from V and 3 bases from J, the junction kept 12 bases outside the gene matches. The CDR3 is made up of 19 amino acids. Germline V gene data show CDR1 as SGHNT and CDR2 as YYREEE (reference sequence). The CDR3 loop is CASSLGGTGVWGYYNEQFF. DNA for the CDR3: TGTGCCAGCAGCTTGGGCGGGACAGGGGTATGGGGGTACTACAATGAGCAGTTCTTC.

This rearrangement joins TRBV7-8 to TRBJ2-2; 8 positions match TRBD2. Germline V gene sequence: CDR1 SGHVS, CDR2 FQNEAQ. The CDR3 totals 15 residues. The V and J ends lost 6 bases and 5 bases, in that order; junction bases with no gene match: 8. The CDR3 protein is CASRRVAGRTGELFF. Here the CDR3 DNA reads TGTGCCAGCAGGCGCGTAGCGGGGAGGACCGGGGAGCTGTTTTTT. The whole variable domain, remainder taken from reference TRBV7-8 and TRBJ2-2, is GAGVSQSPRYKVAKRGQDVALRCDPISGHVSLFWYQQALGQGPEFLTYFQNEAQLDKSGLPSDRFFAERPEGSVSTLKIQRTQQEDSAVYLCASRRVAGRTGELFFGEGSRLTVL.

This clone appeared a few times. The chain uses TRBV6-5 and TRBJ1-1; tentatively, D is TRBD1 (5 bases). The length of the CDR3 is 13 residues. V was pared by 7 bases and J by 5 bases, with 14 bases between. In germline, CDR1 is MNHEY, CDR2 SVGAGI. The CDR3 coding sequence is TGTGCCAGCACCAAGCGGGGGGAGACTGAAGCTTTCTTT. Its translation is CASTKRGETEAFF.

The genes are TRBV14 and TRBJ1-4; tentative D call: TRBD1 (6 bases). The CDR3 has 14 residues. Germline loops: CDR1 SGHDN, CDR2 FVKESK. V was pared by 3 bases and J by 5 bases, with 10 bases between. The CDR3 protein is CASSQRQENEKLFF. The CDR3 DNA follows: TGTGCCAGCAGCCAGAGACAGGAGAATGAAAAACTGTTTTTT. The full variable domain, rest sourced from reference TRBV14 and TRBJ1-4, is EAGVTQFPSHSVIEKGQTVTLRCDPISGHDNLYWYRRVMGKEIKFLLHFVKESKQDESGMPNNRFLAERTGGTYSTLKVQPAELEDSGVYFCASSQRQENEKLFFGSGTQLSVL.

The genes are TRBV27 and TRBJ2-5, with 7 bases aligning to TRBD1. CDR3 length: 16 amino acids. Germline CDR1 and CDR2: MNHEY and SMNVEV (reference sequence). V shed 2 bases, J shed 0 bases, and the junction held 6 bases outside the gene matches. The CDR3 here is CASSLLYGTDQETQYF. CDR3 sequence (DNA): TGTGCCAGCAGTTTACTGTATGGGACAGACCAAGAGACCCAGTACTTC.

The rearrangement links TRBV5-6 to TRBJ2-7, with D tentatively TRBD2 (5 bases). Germline CDR1 and CDR2: SGHDT and YYEEEE. The CDR3 loop spans 13 amino acids. V lost 2 bases, J lost 4 bases, and 10 bases lay in between. The CDR3 DNA reads TGTGCCAGCAGCTTTTTATCGGGGTACGAGCAGTACTTC. As protein: CASSFLSGYEQYF.

The gene calls are TRBV9 and TRBJ2-1; 12 positions agree with TRBD2. Germline assignment: CDR1 SGDLS and CDR2 YYNGEE. CDR3 size: 18 residues. The V gene end was trimmed by 4 bases and the J gene end by 8 bases; junction bases not matched to a gene: 16. This chain's CDR3 is CASSHNLKLAGGKDEQFF. CDR3 nucleotides: TGTGCCAGCAGCCATAATCTAAAACTAGCGGGAGGTAAAGATGAGCAGTTCTTC.

The J gene is TRBJ2-7, the V gene TRBV18; TRBD2 matches at 8 bases. Germline V gene lookup returns CDR1 KGHSH and CDR2 LQKENI. V shed 3 bases and J 4 bases; nucleotides not matched to a gene: 5. This CDR3 has 14 amino acids. The CDR3 sequence: CASSPSSGGYEQYF. The CDR3 region has the DNA TGTGCCAGCTCACCCTCCAGCGGGGGATACGAGCAGTACTTC.

The V call is TRBV18, the J call TRBJ1-1, with D hard to call. The V gene's germline CDR1 is KGHSH and CDR2 LQKENI. The V end lost 2 bases, the J end lost 1 base, and 8 bases lay between the germline ends. This CDR3 spans 14 amino acids. The CDR3 loop reads CASSPGPENTEAFF. Written as DNA, the CDR3 is TGTGCCAGCTCACCAGGTCCAGAGAACACTGAAGCTTTCTTT.

The rearrangement joins TRBV5-1 to TRBJ2-1, with TRBD2 matching 7 bases. CDR3 size: 15 residues. Germline V gene sequence: CDR1 SGHRS, CDR2 YFSETQ. J lost 8 bases, V lost 0 bases, and 8 bases had no gene match. CDR3: CASSLGGGSRDEQFF. In DNA, the CDR3 is TGCGCCAGCAGCTTGGGCGGGGGAAGTCGCGATGAGCAGTTCTTC.

The chain combines TRBV10-3 with TRBJ2-7, with 13 bases identical to TRBD2. The germline gives CDR1 ENHRY, CDR2 SYGVKD. V gave up 6 bases and J gave up 2 bases; unmatched junction bases: 4. The CDR3 totals 15 residues. Here the CDR3 DNA reads TGTGCCATCAGGGGGGGACTAGCGGGGACCTACGAGCAGTACTTC. It codes for CAIRGGLAGTYEQYF.

Notes on this clone: The junction does not match germline at one end; this may be a read error. The chain has TRBV7-2 and TRBJ1-2; 8 bases align to TRBD1. Germline assignment: CDR1 SGHTA and CDR2 FQGNSA. The CDR3 consists of 13 residues. CDR3 region: CAGSIGQGYGYTF. CDR3 DNA sequence: TGTGCCGGCAGCATAGGACAGGGCTATGGCTACACCTTC.

This chain links TRBV12-1 with TRBJ2-7; TRBD2, the D gene given by the table, was not confirmed from the DNA. TRBV12-1 is termed a pseudogene. This CDR3 has 11 amino acids. CDR3 loop: CASSGRVRQYF. For the CDR3, the DNA is TGTGCCAGCAGCGGGCGGGTTAGACAGTACTTC.

The rearrangement links TRBV7-2 to TRBJ1-2; perhaps TRBD1 as D (6 bases). The CDR3 length is 11 residues. Looked up from germline, CDR1 is SGHTA and CDR2 is FQGNSA. V shed 5 bases and J shed 13 bases, with 14 bases lying between them. CDR3 protein: CASSPWGTPTF. Written as DNA, the CDR3 is TGTGCCAGCAGCCCCTGGGGGACACCCACCTTC.

The J gene is TRBJ1-3, the V gene TRBV27; D uncertain. Germline V gene sequence: CDR1 MNHEY, CDR2 SMNVEV (reference sequence). V gave up 4 bases and J gave up 7 bases, with 8 bases separating them. CDR3 length equals 12 residues. The chain's CDR3 is CASSSPGNTIYF. The CDR3 coding sequence is TGTGCCAGCAGTTCCCCCGGGAACACCATATATTTT.